The rows below give T cell receptor beta chains drawn from one sample of a study of T cells in Graves' hyperthyroidism and ophthalmopathy. A single record per CDR3 protein comes from TCRdb applying MiXCR to the multiplex PCR reads. Among about 570,000 distinct CDR3 sequences listed, less than 15% were seen once. Sequencing was done on a sample of blood. Source of these receptors: a woman in her forties with Graves' hyperthyroidism. CDR3s include the opening cysteine and the closing phenylalanine or tryptophan. A D gene is named only where the DNA matches it firmly. Expanded clones get a size class; other rows say once, few or many, or leave the size out.

J gene: TRBJ2-7; clone size: NA; V gene: TRBV6-1; D gene: NA; CDR3 DNA: TGTGCCAGCAGTGACAACGCTATTAACTCCTACGAGCAGTACTTC; CDR3 protein: CASSDNAINSYEQYF
J gene: TRBJ2-2; clone size: NA; V gene: TRBV9; D gene: TRBD2; CDR3 DNA: TGTGCCAGCAGCGTAGCGGGAGGGAGGGCCTCCACCGGGGAGCTGTTTTTT; CDR3 protein: CASSVAGGRASTGELFF
J gene: TRBJ2-6; clone size: few; V gene: TRBV11-2; D gene: NA; CDR3 DNA: TGTGCCAGCAGCCCCAGGCTCGTCAGGGCTGGGGCCAACGTCCTGACTTTC; CDR3 protein: CASSPRLVRAGANVLTF
J gene: TRBJ2-1; clone size: few; V gene: TRBV30; D gene: TRBD2; CDR3 DNA: TGTGCCTTGGGACTAGCGACCAATGAGCAGTTCTTC; CDR3 protein: CALGLATNEQFF
J gene: TRBJ2-3; clone size: many; V gene: TRBV20-1; D gene: NA; CDR3 DNA: TGCAGTGCTAGTGGTTCCAACCTATTTAGCACAGATACGCAGTATTTT; CDR3 protein: CSASGSNLFSTDTQYF
J gene: TRBJ1-5; clone size: NA; V gene: TRBV6-1; D gene: NA; CDR3 DNA: TGTGCCAGCAAGCAGGGGTATGAGCAGCCCCAGCATTTT; CDR3 protein: CASKQGYEQPQHF
J gene: TRBJ2-2; clone size: many; V gene: TRBV12-3/TRBV12-4; D gene: TRBD2; CDR3 DNA: TGTGCCAGCACTCTTCGGGAGGGGGGGGAGCTGTTTTTT; CDR3 protein: CASTLREGGELFF
J gene: TRBJ2-5; clone size: NA; V gene: TRBV18; D gene: NA; CDR3 DNA: TGTGCCAGCTCACCACCTACAGGGCAGGTGACCCAGTACTTC; CDR3 protein: CASSPPTGQVTQYF
J gene: TRBJ1-5; clone size: NA; V gene: TRBV6-1; D gene: NA; CDR3 DNA: TGTGCCAGCAGTGAACAGGTCAGAGAGGCCCCCAATCAGCCCCAGCATTTT; CDR3 protein: CASSEQVREAPNQPQHF
J gene: TRBJ2-5; clone size: few; V gene: TRBV10-3; D gene: NA; CDR3 DNA: TGTGCCATCAGTGACAGGGAAGAGACCCAGTACTTC; CDR3 protein: CAISDREETQYF
J gene: TRBJ2-7; clone size: many; V gene: TRBV2; D gene: NA; CDR3 DNA: TGTGCCAGCAGTGTTGGTAGGGGCTACGAGCAGTACTTC; CDR3 protein: CASSVGRGYEQYF
J gene: TRBJ2-7; clone size: many; V gene: TRBV2; D gene: NA; CDR3 DNA: TGTGCCAGCAGTGAGTCTTCGGTACCCTACGAGCAGTACTTC; CDR3 protein: CASSESSVPYEQYF
J gene: TRBJ2-1; clone size: NA; V gene: TRBV29-1; D gene: NA; CDR3 DNA: TGCAGCGTTGATAGGGGGGGGGGGGGCTACAATGAGCAGTTCTTC; CDR3 protein: CSVDRGGGGYNEQFF
J gene: TRBJ2-5; clone size: many; V gene: TRBV7-2; D gene: NA; CDR3 DNA: TGTGCCAGCAGCTCCTGGACAAGCCAAGAGACCCAGTACTTC; CDR3 protein: CASSSWTSQETQYF
J gene: TRBJ2-7; clone size: many; V gene: TRBV20-1; D gene: TRBD2; CDR3 DNA: TGCAGTGCTAGAATAGGACTAGTCTCCAACGAGCAGTACTTC; CDR3 protein: CSARIGLVSNEQYF
J gene: TRBJ2-2; clone size: many; V gene: TRBV24-1; D gene: NA; CDR3 DNA: TGTGCCACCCGACTGTCGAACACCGGGGAGCTGTTTTTT; CDR3 protein: CATRLSNTGELFF
J gene: TRBJ2-7; clone size: many; V gene: TRBV12-3/TRBV12-4; D gene: NA; CDR3 DNA: TGTGCCAGCAAGGGAGGACAGGAGGTTTACGAGCAGTACTTC; CDR3 protein: CASKGGQEVYEQYF
J gene: TRBJ1-4; clone size: few; V gene: TRBV15; D gene: NA; CDR3 DNA: TGTGCCACCAGCAGAGGCCGGGCCTCGGGGGGGAATGAAAAACTGTTTTTT; CDR3 protein: CATSRGRASGGNEKLFF
J gene: TRBJ1-1; clone size: many; V gene: TRBV2; D gene: NA; CDR3 DNA: TGTGCCAGCACCGAGTGGTCGTCTTGGGGAGCTTTCTTT; CDR3 protein: CASTEWSSWGAFF
J gene: TRBJ2-1; clone size: NA; V gene: TRBV19; D gene: TRBD2; CDR3 DNA: TGTGCCAGTAGTAAACCGGGACTAGCGGGCCCTTACAATGAGCAGTTCTTC; CDR3 protein: CASSKPGLAGPYNEQFF
J gene: TRBJ2-7; clone size: many; V gene: TRBV28; D gene: NA; CDR3 DNA: TGTGCCAGCAGCTCGGGACGGTTAGTCGAGCAGTACTTC; CDR3 protein: CASSSGRLVEQYF
J gene: TRBJ1-2; clone size: many; V gene: TRBV28; D gene: TRBD1; CDR3 DNA: TGTGCCAGCAGTTCGCTGACAGGGGGCTATGGCTACACCTTC; CDR3 protein: CASSSLTGGYGYTF
J gene: TRBJ1-5; clone size: NA; V gene: TRBV25-1; D gene: NA; CDR3 DNA: TGTGCCAGCAGTAGGAGGGGCAACAATCAGCCCCAGCATTTT; CDR3 protein: CASSRRGNNQPQHF
J gene: TRBJ2-1; clone size: NA; V gene: TRBV6-2/TRBV6-3; D gene: NA; CDR3 DNA: TGTGGGCTAAGCTCCTACGATGAGCAGTTCTTC; CDR3 protein: CGLSSYDEQFF
J gene: TRBJ1-2; clone size: many; V gene: TRBV2; D gene: TRBD1; CDR3 DNA: TGTGCCAGCAGTAAACAGGGGGCCGACGGCTACACCTTC; CDR3 protein: CASSKQGADGYTF
J gene: TRBJ2-7; clone size: few; V gene: TRBV4-2; D gene: NA; CDR3 DNA: TGTGCCAGCAGCCAAGATCTCGGAGACTACTACGAGCAGTACTTC; CDR3 protein: CASSQDLGDYYEQYF
J gene: TRBJ2-2; clone size: many; V gene: TRBV7-8; D gene: TRBD1; CDR3 DNA: TGTGCCAGCAGCAAAGGACAGGGGAACACCGGGGAGCTGTTTTTT; CDR3 protein: CASSKGQGNTGELFF
J gene: TRBJ1-1; clone size: few; V gene: TRBV20-1; D gene: NA; CDR3 DNA: TGCAGTGCACCAGACAGGTATAACACTGAAGCTTTCTTT; CDR3 protein: CSAPDRYNTEAFF
J gene: TRBJ2-2; clone size: few; V gene: TRBV20-1; D gene: TRBD1; CDR3 DNA: TGCAGTGCTCGAACAGGGGATGGCACCGGGGAGCTGTTTTTT; CDR3 protein: CSARTGDGTGELFF
J gene: TRBJ2-7; clone size: NA; V gene: TRBV7-3; D gene: TRBD1; CDR3 DNA: TGTGCCTGCAGCAAAGTTCCCGGGACAGTCTCCTACGAGCAGTACTTC; CDR3 protein: CACSKVPGTVSYEQYF
J gene: TRBJ2-1; clone size: many; V gene: TRBV3-1; D gene: TRBD2; CDR3 DNA: TGTGCCAGCAGCCACCACTCTAGCGGGAGGGCCCTCAATGAGCAGTTCTTC; CDR3 protein: CASSHHSSGRALNEQFF
J gene: TRBJ1-2; clone size: NA; V gene: TRBV20-1; D gene: TRBD1; CDR3 DNA: TGCAGTGCTAGACAGGGGGGACAGGGGGAGGGCTATGGCTACACCTTC; CDR3 protein: CSARQGGQGEGYGYTF
J gene: TRBJ2-5; clone size: NA; V gene: TRBV29-1; D gene: NA; CDR3 DNA: TGCAGCGTGAGGTGGACAACCCTGTACCAAGAGACCCAGTACTTC; CDR3 protein: CSVRWTTLYQETQYF
J gene: TRBJ2-7; clone size: NA; V gene: TRBV12-3/TRBV12-4; D gene: TRBD2; CDR3 DNA: TGTGCCAGCCAAACTCTAGCGGGTATTTTGGCGGCGGATGAGCAGTACTTC; CDR3 protein: CASQTLAGILAADEQYF
J gene: TRBJ2-1; clone size: many; V gene: TRBV7-9; D gene: TRBD2; CDR3 DNA: TGTGCCAGCATGAATCGGACTAGCGAGGGCAATGAGCAGTTCTTC; CDR3 protein: CASMNRTSEGNEQFF
J gene: TRBJ2-2; clone size: few; V gene: TRBV20-1; D gene: TRBD2; CDR3 DNA: TGCAGTGCAGCTACTAGCGGGAGTAACACCGGGGAGCTGTTTTTT; CDR3 protein: CSAATSGSNTGELFF
J gene: TRBJ2-3; clone size: NA; V gene: TRBV19; D gene: NA; CDR3 DNA: TGTGCCAGTAGTATACATCTTTCAGATACGCAGTATTTT; CDR3 protein: CASSIHLSDTQYF
J gene: TRBJ2-1; clone size: many; V gene: TRBV27; D gene: NA; CDR3 DNA: TGTGCCAGCAGGTCGCGGATATTCAATGAGCAGTTCTTC; CDR3 protein: CASRSRIFNEQFF
J gene: TRBJ2-2; clone size: many; V gene: TRBV6-1; D gene: NA; CDR3 DNA: TGTGCCAGCAGGACCCTAACAGGGTTCGTCACCGGGGAGCTGTTTTTT; CDR3 protein: CASRTLTGFVTGELFF
J gene: TRBJ2-1; clone size: NA; V gene: TRBV30; D gene: NA; CDR3 DNA: TGTGCCTGGAGTGTAGGGCAGAGCTCCTACGAGCAGTTCTTC; CDR3 protein: CAWSVGQSSYEQFF
J gene: TRBJ2-5; clone size: few; V gene: TRBV20-1; D gene: TRBD2; CDR3 DNA: TGCAGTGCTAGCTCCGCTAGCGGGGGAAAAGAGACCCAGTACTTC; CDR3 protein: CSASSASGGKETQYF
J gene: TRBJ2-7; clone size: many; V gene: TRBV7-2; D gene: TRBD1; CDR3 DNA: TGTGCCAGCAGCGCCGGGACAGGGGGTTACGAGCAGTACTTC; CDR3 protein: CASSAGTGGYEQYF
J gene: TRBJ2-7; clone size: many; V gene: TRBV11-2; D gene: NA; CDR3 DNA: TGTGCCAGCAGCTGGTCCGGGCACGCGTTCTCCTACGAGCAGTACTTC; CDR3 protein: CASSWSGHAFSYEQYF
J gene: TRBJ2-5; clone size: few; V gene: TRBV4-1; D gene: TRBD2; CDR3 DNA: TGCGCCAGCAGCCAAGCGGGGGGGAGAGGAGAGACCCAGTACTTC; CDR3 protein: CASSQAGGRGETQYF
J gene: TRBJ2-3; clone size: NA; V gene: TRBV24-1; D gene: TRBD2; CDR3 DNA: TGTGCCACCAGTGATCGGGGGGATATAGATACGCAGTATTTT; CDR3 protein: CATSDRGDIDTQYF
J gene: TRBJ2-1; clone size: many; V gene: TRBV28; D gene: TRBD2; CDR3 DNA: TGTGCCAGCGGACTAGCGGGCTACAATGAGCAGTTCTTC; CDR3 protein: CASGLAGYNEQFF
J gene: TRBJ1-6; clone size: many; V gene: TRBV28; D gene: NA; CDR3 DNA: TGTGCCAGCAGTCCCCGATCGATCTCACCCCTCCACTTT; CDR3 protein: CASSPRSISPLHF
J gene: TRBJ2-7; clone size: many; V gene: TRBV27; D gene: NA; CDR3 DNA: TGTGCCAGCAGATCCGGTTCCCGTTCCCCCTACGAGCAGTACTTC; CDR3 protein: CASRSGSRSPYEQYF